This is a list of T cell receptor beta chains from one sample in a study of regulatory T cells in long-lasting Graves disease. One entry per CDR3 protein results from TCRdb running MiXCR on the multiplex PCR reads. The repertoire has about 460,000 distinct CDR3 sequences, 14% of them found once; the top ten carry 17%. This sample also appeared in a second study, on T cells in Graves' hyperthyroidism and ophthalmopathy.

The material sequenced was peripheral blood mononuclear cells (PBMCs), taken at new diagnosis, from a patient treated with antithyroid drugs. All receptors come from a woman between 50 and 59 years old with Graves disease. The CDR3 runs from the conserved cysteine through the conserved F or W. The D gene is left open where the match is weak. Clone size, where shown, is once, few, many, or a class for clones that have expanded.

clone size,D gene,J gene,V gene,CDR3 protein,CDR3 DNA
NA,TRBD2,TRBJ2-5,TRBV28,CASSLLAGGAETQYF,TGTGCCAGCAGTTTACTAGCGGGAGGAGCAGAGACCCAGTACTTC
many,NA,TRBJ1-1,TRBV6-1,CASSKDRPEAFF,TGTGCCAGCAGTAAAGACCGCCCTGAAGCTTTCTTT
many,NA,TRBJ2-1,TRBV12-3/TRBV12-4,CASSFWIGSNEQFF,TGTGCCAGCAGTTTTTGGATAGGCAGCAATGAGCAGTTCTTC
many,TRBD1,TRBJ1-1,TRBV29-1,CSVEAGRGLSSEAFF,TGCAGCGTTGAGGCGGGCAGGGGGTTAAGTTCTGAAGCTTTCTTT
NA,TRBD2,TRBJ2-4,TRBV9,CASSVAGGSKNIQYF,TGTGCCAGCAGCGTAGCGGGAGGGAGCAAAAACATTCAGTACTTC
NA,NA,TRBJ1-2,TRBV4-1,CASSQENAENYGYTF,TGCGCCAGCAGCCAAGAAAATGCAGAAAACTATGGCTACACCTTC
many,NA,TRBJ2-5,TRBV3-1,CASSRDATRQETQYF,TGTGCCAGCAGCCGGGACGCTACTCGCCAAGAGACCCAGTACTTC
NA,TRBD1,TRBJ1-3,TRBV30,CAWNRGHTIYF,TGTGCCTGGAATAGGGGGCACACCATATATTTT
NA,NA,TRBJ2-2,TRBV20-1,CSARETGWGTGELFF,TGCAGTGCTAGAGAGACAGGATGGGGCACCGGGGAGCTGTTTTTT
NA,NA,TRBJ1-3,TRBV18,CASSPRVGSGNTIYF,TGTGCCAGCTCACCAAGAGTCGGCTCTGGAAACACCATATATTTT
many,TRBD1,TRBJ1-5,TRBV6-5,CASSYLGQGGFSNQPQHF,TGTGCCAGCAGTTACCTAGGACAGGGGGGATTTAGCAATCAGCCCCAGCATTTT
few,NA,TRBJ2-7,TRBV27,CASSTPNRATYEQYF,TGTGCCAGCAGTACTCCCAACAGGGCTACCTACGAGCAGTACTTC
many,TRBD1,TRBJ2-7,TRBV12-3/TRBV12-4,CASSSAVEGQGMYEQYF,TGTGCCAGCAGTTCGGCGGTCGAGGGACAGGGTATGTACGAGCAGTACTTC
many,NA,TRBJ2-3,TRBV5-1,CASSLRRDGGTDTQYF,TGCGCCAGCAGCTTAAGGCGGGACGGTGGCACAGATACGCAGTATTTT
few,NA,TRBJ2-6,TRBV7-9,CASSGWNRHSSGANVLTF,TGTGCCAGCAGCGGCTGGAACAGGCATAGCTCTGGGGCCAACGTCCTGACTTTC
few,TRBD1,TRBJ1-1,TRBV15,CATSGPDRAGEAFF,TGTGCCACCAGCGGCCCAGACAGGGCGGGTGAAGCTTTCTTT
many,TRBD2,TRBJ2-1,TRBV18,CASSLLAGELSNEQFF,TGTGCCAGCTCACTACTAGCGGGAGAGCTTTCCAATGAGCAGTTCTTC
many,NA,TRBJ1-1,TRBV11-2,CASSLGSYMNTEAFF,TGTGCCAGCAGCTTAGGGTCTTACATGAACACTGAAGCTTTCTTT
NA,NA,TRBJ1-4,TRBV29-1,CSGSERANEKLFF,TGCAGCGGTTCGGAGAGGGCTAATGAAAAACTGTTTTTT
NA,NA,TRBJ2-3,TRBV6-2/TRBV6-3,CASRIQGGGTDTQYF,TGTGCCAGCAGAATACAGGGAGGGGGCACAGATACGCAGTATTTT
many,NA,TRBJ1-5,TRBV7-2,CASSLNKAQGNQPQHF,TGTGCCAGCAGCTTAAACAAGGCTCAGGGCAATCAGCCCCAGCATTTT
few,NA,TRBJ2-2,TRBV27,CASSSGYGGELFF,TGTGCCAGCAGTTCGGGATATGGGGGGGAGCTGTTTTTT
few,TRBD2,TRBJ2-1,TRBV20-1,CSAQPSTSGRWNEQFF,TGCAGTGCCCAACCCTCGACTAGCGGGAGGTGGAATGAGCAGTTCTTC
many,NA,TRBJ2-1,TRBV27,CASSLTRFRHEQFF,TGTGCCAGCAGTTTGACGAGGTTTAGGCATGAGCAGTTCTTC
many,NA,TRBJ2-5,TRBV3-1,CASTPFGEAQETQYF,TGTGCCAGCACCCCATTCGGGGAAGCCCAAGAGACCCAGTACTTC
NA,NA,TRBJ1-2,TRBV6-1,CASGGKGGYTF,TGTGCCAGCGGAGGAAAGGGAGGCTACACCTTC
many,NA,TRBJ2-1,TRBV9,CASSEDNEQFF,TGTGCCAGCAGCGAAGACAATGAGCAGTTCTTC
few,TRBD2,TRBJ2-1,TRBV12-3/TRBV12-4,CASTPVGREAGNEQFF,TGTGCCAGCACCCCGGTGGGGCGGGAGGCAGGGAATGAGCAGTTCTTC
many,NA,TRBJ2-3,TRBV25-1,CASSEFKGSSTDTQYF,TGTGCCAGCAGTGAATTTAAGGGATCGAGCACAGATACGCAGTATTTT
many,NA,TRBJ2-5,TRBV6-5,CASSYSYRRQETQYF,TGTGCCAGCAGTTACTCGTACAGGCGCCAAGAGACCCAGTACTTC
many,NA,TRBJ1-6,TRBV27,CASSFRRDGSYNSPLHF,TGTGCCAGCAGTTTTAGACGAGATGGGTCCTATAATTCACCCCTCCACTTT
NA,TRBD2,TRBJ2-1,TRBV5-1,CASSLEAGDGNEQFF,TGCGCCAGCAGCTTGGAGGCGGGGGACGGAAATGAGCAGTTCTTC
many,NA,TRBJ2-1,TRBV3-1,CASSVDPRGYNEQFF,TGTGCCAGCAGCGTAGATCCCAGAGGTTACAATGAGCAGTTCTTC
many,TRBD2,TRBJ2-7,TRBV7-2,CASSLTGTSGIEQYF,TGTGCCAGCAGCTTGACCGGGACTAGCGGGATAGAGCAGTACTTC
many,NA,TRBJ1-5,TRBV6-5,CASSSSSSNQPQHF,TGTGCCAGCAGTTCTTCAAGTAGCAATCAGCCCCAGCATTTT
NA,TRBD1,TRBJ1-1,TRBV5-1,CASSPRTGSGNTEAFF,TGCGCCAGCAGCCCCCGGACAGGGTCTGGGAACACTGAAGCTTTCTTT
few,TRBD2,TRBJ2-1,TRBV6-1,CASTTAGAGTYNEQFF,TGTGCCAGCACCACTGCGGGAGCGGGTACTTACAATGAGCAGTTCTTC
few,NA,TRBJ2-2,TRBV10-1,CASTAGQNTGELFF,TGCGCCAGCACGGCGGGACAGAACACCGGGGAGCTGTTTTTT
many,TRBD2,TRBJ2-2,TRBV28,CASSSSTSGSGTGELFF,TGTGCCAGCAGTTCAAGCACTAGCGGGAGTGGCACCGGGGAGCTGTTTTTT
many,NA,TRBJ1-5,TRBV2,CASGVNQPQHF,TGTGCCAGCGGCGTCAATCAGCCCCAGCATTTT
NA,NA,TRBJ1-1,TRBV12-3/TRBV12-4,CASIWGAGSTEAFF,TGTGCCAGCATCTGGGGGGCCGGGAGCACTGAAGCTTTCTTT
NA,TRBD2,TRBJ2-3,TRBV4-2,CASSQDRGGSTDTQYF,TGTGCCAGCAGCCAAGATCGGGGGGGTAGCACAGATACGCAGTATTTT
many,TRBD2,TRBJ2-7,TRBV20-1,CSASTVGLAGGWTYEQYF,TGCAGTGCTAGCACCGTGGGACTAGCGGGAGGCTGGACCTACGAGCAGTACTTC
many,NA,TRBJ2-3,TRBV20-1,CSARGWSTDTQYF,TGCAGTGCTAGAGGGTGGAGCACAGATACGCAGTATTTT
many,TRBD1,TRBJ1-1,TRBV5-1,CASSLVGQSTEAFF,TGCGCCAGCAGCTTGGTGGGACAGAGCACTGAAGCTTTCTTT
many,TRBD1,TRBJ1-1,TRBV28,CASRAGGRITEAFF,TGTGCCAGCAGAGCAGGGGGGAGGATCACTGAAGCTTTCTTT
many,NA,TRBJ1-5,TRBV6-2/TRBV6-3,CASSYRDQPQHF,TGTGCCAGCAGTTACAGGGATCAGCCCCAGCATTTT
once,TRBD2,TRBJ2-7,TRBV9,CASSGTSLGGQYF,TGTGCCAGCAGCGGGACTAGCCTGGGCGGGCAGTACTTC
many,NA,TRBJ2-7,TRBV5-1,CASSLEQGREQYF,TGCGCCAGCAGCTTGGAACAGGGGAGGGAGCAGTACTTC
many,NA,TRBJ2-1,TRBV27,CASSPQGSPYNEQFF,TGTGCCAGCAGTCCCCAGGGGAGTCCCTACAATGAGCAGTTCTTC
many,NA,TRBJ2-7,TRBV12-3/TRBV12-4,CASSPTTVYEQYF,TGTGCCAGCAGTCCTACCACAGTGTACGAGCAGTACTTC
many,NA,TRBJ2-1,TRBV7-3,CASSLIGGGYNEQFF,TGTGCCAGCAGCTTAATAGGGGGGGGGTACAATGAGCAGTTCTTC
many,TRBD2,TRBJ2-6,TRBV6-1,CAIRLAGASGANVLTF,TGTGCCATCCGACTAGCGGGGGCTTCTGGGGCCAACGTCCTGACTTTC
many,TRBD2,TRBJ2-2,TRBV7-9,CASSLWRGRDTGELFF,TGTGCCAGCAGCTTATGGCGCGGGAGAGACACCGGGGAGCTGTTTTTT
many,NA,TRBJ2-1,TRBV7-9,CASNRGGSEQFF,TGTGCCAGCAATAGAGGGGGTTCTGAGCAGTTCTTC
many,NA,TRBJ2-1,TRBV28,CASSLQGWGDEQFF,TGTGCCAGCAGTTTACAGGGCTGGGGGGATGAGCAGTTCTTC